This T cell receptor beta chain was captured by sequencing in a study of blood T cell repertoires in COVID-19. Study as a whole: Collection of acute and convalescent COVID-19 samples took place in the United States, Italy and Spain.

Authors' processing steps: Reference gene primer amplification yielded estimated nucleated cell counts. Sequencing was performed with immunoSEQ multiplex PCR; in TCRdb, only in-frame clones are kept and a portion is missing. V and J calls and clone size are those listed in that table; D and trimming were worked out from the DNA. This table holds about 210,000 clones, about 91% found once. V shed 8 bases and J shed 0 bases, with 20 bases lying between them. From germline, CDR1 is MDHEN and CDR2 SYDVKM. The CDR3 length is 16 residues. The sequence was obtained from a man younger than 45 with acute or convalescent COVID-19. This sequence joins TRBV28 and TRBJ2-7, with D possibly matching TRBD1 (6 bases). Input material: peripheral blood. The CDR3 sequence is CASSPTGSWSSYEQYF. DNA for the CDR3: TGTGCCAGCTCTCCTACAGGGTCCTGGAGCTCCTACGAGCAGTACTTC. Combining the CDR3 with reference TRBV28 and TRBJ2-7 gives the whole variable domain DVKVTQSSRYLVKRTGEKVFLECVQDMDHENMFWYRQDPGLGLRLIYFSYDVKMKEKGDIPEGYSVSREKKERFSLILESASTNQTSMYLCASSPTGSWSSYEQYFGPGTRLTVT.